These 10 T cell receptor beta chains share one sample of origin, sequenced in a study of CD8+CD57+ T cells in acquired aplastic anemia. The template used for profiling TCR beta VDJ and CDR3 was genomic DNA. TCRdb fed the reads into MiXCR, producing one record per CDR3 protein. The data hold under 350,000 distinct CDR3 sequences, with 55% to 60% observed a single time. Input material: sorted CD4+, CD8+, or CD8+CD57+ T cells (not recorded which) from PBMCs. Receptor source: a human donor with severe aplastic anemia or a healthy control (not recorded which).

This clonotype has ten or more counts. The chain joins TRBV7-9 to TRBJ2-5, with 13 bases matching TRBD2. The CDR3 contains 15 residues. The trim removed 6 bases at V and 5 bases at J, leaving 6 bases unmatched. The germline CDR1 and CDR2 sequences are SEHNR and FQNEAQ (reference sequence). CDR3: CASSPTSGGLETQYF. CDR3 sequence (DNA): TGTGCCAGCAGTCCGACTAGCGGGGGGTTGGAGACCCAGTACTTC.

This clonotype was found a few times. The chain uses TRBV24-1 and TRBJ1-1, with 9 positions matching TRBD1. Losses at the gene ends were 2 bases for V and 1 base for J; bases not matched to a gene: 7. Germline loops: CDR1 KGHDR, CDR2 SFDVKD. This CDR3 spans 17 amino acids. The CDR3 sequence: CATSDWRTGASNTEAFF. In DNA, the CDR3 is TGTGCCACCAGTGATTGGAGGACAGGGGCGTCGAACACTGAAGCTTTCTTT.

This clonotype was detected only once. Compared with germline, one end of the junction differs, possibly owing to a read error. V gene TRBV20-1 combines with J gene TRBJ2-1; 7 nucleotides align to TRBD2. There are 15 residues in the CDR3. Germline-derived CDR1 and CDR2 are DFQATT and SNEGSKA (reference sequence). DNA for the CDR3: TGCAGTGCCCGGTCCCGGGGAGGGGTATACAATGAGCGGTTCTTC. Translated: CSARSRGGVYNERFF.

This clonotype was picked up many times. This chain links TRBV7-6 with TRBJ2-2; D is tentatively TRBD1 or TRBD2 (6 bases each). The CDR3 consists of 17 residues. Per germline, CDR1 SGHVS and CDR2 FNYEAQ. V lost 5 bases and J lost 4, with 20 bases in between. The CDR3 protein is CASSPGRGRTTTGELFF. In nucleotides, the CDR3 is TGTGCCAGCAGCCCCGGTCGGGGGCGAACAACCACCGGGGAGCTGTTTTTT.

The gene calls are TRBV2 and TRBJ2-5; either TRBD1 or TRBD2 may fit D (7 bases each). This CDR3 comprises 15 residues. Trimming took off 6 bases at V and 2 bases at J, with 16 bases between the two ends. Germline-derived CDR1 and CDR2 are SNHLY and FYNNEI. The CDR3 reads CASRGGTALQETQYF. For the CDR3, the DNA is TGTGCCAGCAGGGGAGGGACAGCCTTACAAGAGACCCAGTACTTC.

The genes are TRBV4-1 and TRBJ1-4, with D unresolved. This CDR3 has 12 amino acids. The V end lost 4 bases, the J end lost 8 bases, and 8 bases lay between the germline ends. CDR1 is MGHRA, CDR2 YSYEKL, per germline. CDR3 amino acids: CASSPIGEKLFF. CDR3 nucleotides: TGCGCCAGCAGCCCCATAGGGGAAAAACTGTTTTTT.

This chain uses TRBV6-5 with TRBJ1-2; 7 nucleotides match TRBD1. The V gene's germline CDR1 is MNHEY and CDR2 SVGAGI. This CDR3 contains 14 residues. Trimming cost V 0 bases and J 4 bases; bases outside gene matches: 2. The CDR3 region has the DNA TGTGCCAGCAGTTACTCAGACAGGGCCTATGGCTACACCTTC. Translating it yields CASSYSDRAYGYTF.

This clonotype was counted many times. The chain combines TRBV7-9 with TRBJ1-6; D is uncertain. The CDR3 covers 13 residues. CDR1 and CDR2 (germline): SEHNR, FQNEAQ (reference sequence). V lost 6 bases and J lost 11, with 14 bases in between. CDR3 DNA sequence: TGTGCCAGCAGTTCGTCGGACCTCGCACCCCTCCACTTT. This codes for CASSSSDLAPLHF.

This clonotype was counted at least ten times. The chain joins TRBV6-6 to TRBJ2-5, with 10 bases fitting TRBD2. CDR1 is MNHNY and CDR2 is SVGAGI in the germline V gene (reference sequence). J was trimmed by 4 bases and V by 7 bases; bases with no gene match: 6. This CDR3 contains 14 residues. As DNA, the CDR3 is TGTGCCAGCAAACTAGCGGGGTCGTCAGAGACCCAGTACTTC. Translated: CASKLAGSSETQYF.

This clonotype was seen a single time. The genes are TRBV2 and TRBJ2-7, with a possible D match to TRBD2 (5 bases). Deletions cut 6 bases from V and 3 bases from J, with 9 bases between. The CDR3 spans 12 residues. CDR1 and CDR2 from the germline V gene are SNHLY and FYNNEI. The DNA of the CDR3 is TGTGCCAGCAGAGCGGAAAACTACGAGCAGTACTTC. Its translation: CASRAENYEQYF.